One and the same sample provided the 30 T cell receptor beta chains below, sequenced in a study of cytomegalovirus exposure and HLA in healthy donors. Profiling relied on immunoSEQ multiplex PCR, and the TCRdb table lists in-frame clones only, not all of them. This table holds approximately 190,000 clones, roughly 88% found once. Sequencing used PBMCs. These receptors were taken from a woman aged 25 to 39 in good health and CMV-seropositive.

J is TRBJ2-2 and V is TRBV5-6, with TRBD2 identical over 8 bases. The V and J ends lost 4 bases and 9 bases, in that order; junction bases with no gene match: 11. CDR1 and CDR2 from the germline V gene are SGHDT and YYEEEE. This CDR3 region has 15 residues. In DNA form, the CDR3 reads TGTGCCAGCAGCGGTAGCGGGAACACTTTCCGGGAGCTGTTTTTT. Translating gives CASSGSGNTFRELFF.

The chain couples TRBV2 to TRBJ2-3; 7 bases fit TRBD2. The CDR3 contains 13 residues. V shed 7 bases, J shed 8 bases, and the junction held 9 bases outside the gene matches. Germline V lookup: CDR1 SNHLY, CDR2 FYNNEI. Here the CDR3 reads CASKVRERGTQYF. In DNA form, the CDR3 reads TGTGCCAGCAAGGTGCGGGAGAGGGGTACGCAGTATTTT. The complete variable domain, with remaining parts taken from reference TRBV2 and TRBJ2-3, reads EPEVTQTPSHQVTQMGQEVILRCVPISNHLYFYWYRQILGQKVEFLVSFYNNEISEKSEIFDDQFSVERPDGSNFTLKIRSTKLEDSAMYFCASKVRERGTQYFGPGTRLTVL.

This rearrangement joins TRBV5-8 to TRBJ1-1; no reliable D call. The germline V gene has CDR1 SGHTS and CDR2 YDEGEE. CDR3 length: 14 amino acids. Trimming removed 6 bases from V and 5 bases from J, with 17 bases in between. Here the CDR3 DNA reads TGTGCCAGCAATCGAGGGTCTGAGATGACTGAAGCTTTCTTT. Encoded protein: CASNRGSEMTEAFF. The variable domain in full, with the rest retrieved from reference TRBV5-8 and TRBJ1-1, is EAGVTQSPTHLIKTRGQQATLRCSPISGHTSVYWYQQALGLGLQFLLWYDEGEERNRGNFPPRFSGRQFPNYSSELNVNALELEDSALYLCASNRGSEMTEAFFGQGTRLTVV.

Concerning this clone itself: The junction and the germline gene differ at one end; a read error may be behind it. This chain links TRBV15 with TRBJ2-7; D perhaps matches TRBD2 (5 bases). Germline assignment: CDR1 LNHNV and CDR2 YYDKDF (reference sequence). This CDR3 contains 13 residues. CDR3 region: CATSNNIDYQQYF. The CDR3 DNA follows: TGTGCCACCAGCAACAATATTGACTACCAGCAGTACTTC.

The chain has TRBV2 and TRBJ2-1; possibly TRBD2 for D (5 bases). The V and J ends lost 1 base and 5 bases respectively, with 15 bases between them. Germline loops: CDR1 SNHLY, CDR2 FYNNEI. The CDR3 runs 16 residues. The CDR3 sequence is CASSEVRGPPNNEQFF. The CDR3 nucleotides read TGTGCCAGCAGTGAAGTTCGGGGTCCCCCAAACAATGAGCAGTTCTTC.

The V gene is TRBV9, the J gene TRBJ1-2; D perhaps matches TRBD1 (6 bases). This CDR3 comprises 16 residues. V was pared by 0 bases and J by 4 bases, with 16 bases between. Looked up from germline, CDR1 is SGDLS and CDR2 is YYNGEE. The CDR3 DNA reads as TGTGCCAGCAGCGTAGCTCAAAGGGACATACCCTATGGCTACACCTTC. Protein sequence: CASSVAQRDIPYGYTF.

The chain has TRBV29-1 and TRBJ1-1; D might be TRBD1 (5 bases). CDR1 SQVTM and CDR2 ANQGSEA come from the germline V gene. The CDR3 has 14 amino acids. V dropped 3 bases and J dropped 0 bases, with 11 bases sitting between them. The CDR3, as DNA: TGCAGCGTTGAGGTTGGGGCCGTGAACACTGAAGCTTTCTTT. This encodes CSVEVGAVNTEAFF.

CDR3 bases: TGCGCCAGCCGACCCCTTGACAGGGCGAATTTGGTTACTGAAGCTTTCTTT. This codes for CASRPLDRANLVTEAFF. This rearrangement joins TRBV5-1 to TRBJ1-1; 7 bases are a match to TRBD1. CDR1 SGHRS and CDR2 YFSETQ come from the germline V gene. Germline trimming cut 7 bases from V and 5 bases from J; bases unmatched to any gene: 20. The CDR3 loop spans 17 amino acids.

This sequence joins TRBV10-3 and TRBJ2-1, with 7 bases identical to TRBD2. The junction had 7 bases not matched to a gene; V was cut back by 6 bases and J by 2 bases. This CDR3 region has 15 residues. CDR1 and CDR2 from the germline V gene are ENHRY and SYGVKD. The DNA for the CDR3 is TGTGCCATCAGGGCGGGGAGGGGTACCTACAATGAGCAGTTCTTC. Protein: CAIRAGRGTYNEQFF.

This chain uses TRBV19 with TRBJ1-1, with D possibly matching TRBD1 (5 bases). With 3 bases removed from V and 0 bases from J, the gap between germline ends came to 8 bases. Germline V lookup: CDR1 LNHDA, CDR2 SQIVND (reference sequence). The CDR3 runs 14 residues. The CDR3 here is CASSIPGMNTEAFF. The CDR3 nucleotides read TGTGCCAGTAGTATTCCAGGGATGAACACTGAAGCTTTCTTT.

There are a few counts of this clone. The chain has TRBV2 and TRBJ1-2; D is possibly TRBD1 (6 bases). The V gene's germline CDR1 is SNHLY and CDR2 FYNNEI. V gave up 8 bases and J gave up 6 bases, with 19 bases separating them. The CDR3 consists of 14 residues. The CDR3 here is CASPKQDSWDGYTF. In DNA, the CDR3 is TGTGCCAGCCCAAAACAGGACAGTTGGGATGGCTACACCTTC.

The chain couples TRBV2 to TRBJ2-1, with D possibly TRBD2 on 5 matching bases. There are 13 residues in the CDR3. CDR1 and CDR2 from the germline V gene are SNHLY and FYNNEI. CDR3 coding DNA: TGTGCAGCGGCCGGATTATCCTACAATGAGCAGTTCTTC. It specifies CAAAGLSYNEQFF.

The chain has TRBV5-4 and TRBJ1-3, with a weak D call TRBD1 (6 bases). The V and J ends lost 4 bases and 4 bases respectively, with 18 bases between them. The CDR3 length is 16 residues. Germline loops: CDR1 SGHNT, CDR2 YYREEE (reference sequence). Written as DNA, the CDR3 is TGTGCCAGCAGCGACACCACAGGGAATACCGGAAACACCATATATTTT. Amino acid sequence: CASSDTTGNTGNTIYF.

The gene calls are TRBV29-1 and TRBJ1-1; the match to TRBD1 covers 7 bases. V trimming: 6 bases; J trimming: 4 bases; junction bases outside the gene matches: 11. Germline V gene lookup returns CDR1 SQVTM and CDR2 ANQGSEA. This CDR3 spans 14 amino acids. CDR3 nucleotides: TGCAGCGTAGAAACAGGGGCCTCAGGCACTGAAGCTTTCTTT. It encodes CSVETGASGTEAFF.

The chain is built from TRBV19 and TRBJ1-5; maybe TRBD1 (6 bases). V lost 5 bases and J 2 bases, leaving 16 bases between the germline ends. This CDR3 comprises 16 residues. Germline V CDR1 and CDR2: LNHDA, SQIVND (reference sequence). The CDR3 DNA sequence: TGTGCCAGTAGTGTACAGGGTTTGGGCCGCAATCAGCCCCAGCATTTT. Translated, it gives CASSVQGLGRNQPQHF.

The chain is built from TRBV6-5 and TRBJ2-1; 11 nucleotides align to TRBD2. The length of the CDR3 is 14 residues. Germline lookup yields CDR1 MNHEY and CDR2 SVGAGI. V lost 6 bases, J lost 7 bases, and 5 bases stayed unmatched. The CDR3 DNA sequence: TGTGCCAGCAGCTTAGCGGGAGGGGGTAATGAGCAGTTCTTC. It is translated as CASSLAGGGNEQFF.

This chain links TRBV29-1 with TRBJ1-5; a possible D gene is TRBD1 (6 bases). Germline CDR1 SQVTM, CDR2 ANQGSEA. V shed 0 bases and J shed 3 bases, with 12 bases lying between them. CDR3 length: 15 amino acids. As DNA, the CDR3 is TGCAGCGTTGAAGATTCCGGACAGCCCAATCAGCCCCAGCATTTT. This translates into CSVEDSGQPNQPQHF.

The chain is built from TRBV2 and TRBJ2-2; D is unclear. There are 14 residues in the CDR3. Germline V CDR1 and CDR2: SNHLY, FYNNEI. The ends were cut back, 4 bases at V and 2 bases at J, with 8 bases in the middle. CDR3: CASSGAANTGELFF. The DNA of the CDR3 is TGTGCCAGCAGTGGTGCGGCCAACACCGGGGAGCTGTTTTTT.

The chain employs TRBV28 and TRBJ1-5; 7 bases line up with TRBD1. Germline CDR1 MDHEN, CDR2 SYDVKM. The CDR3 runs to 15 residues. The CDR3 reads CTTVRRGQINQPQHF. DNA of the CDR3: TGTACCACCGTTCGTAGGGGACAGATTAATCAGCCCCAGCATTTT.

This clone has just a few counts. The chain uses TRBV28 and TRBJ2-7; D might be TRBD1 (6 bases). CDR1 and CDR2 from the germline V gene are MDHEN and SYDVKM. The CDR3 totals 13 residues. Trimming left V 3 bases short and J 6 bases short, with 12 bases between. DNA of the CDR3: TGTGCCAGCAGTTTGGACTCAGGGGTCGAGCAGTACTTC. This gives the protein CASSLDSGVEQYF.

This clone is a singleton in its sample. The chain carries TRBV27 and TRBJ1-1, with D tentatively TRBD1 (5 bases). Germline CDR1 MNHEY, CDR2 SMNVEV (reference sequence). The CDR3 covers 15 residues. V lost 5 bases and J lost 4, with 17 bases in between. The CDR3 nucleotides are TGTGCCAGCAGTCCCGGGACTAGGGATGGCACTGAAGCTTTCTTT. Translating it yields CASSPGTRDGTEAFF.

This clone was counted a few times. The chain is built from TRBV6-5 and TRBJ2-7, with 9 bases identical to TRBD2. This CDR3 comprises 14 residues. Germline-derived CDR1 and CDR2 are MNHEY and SVGAGI. J gave up 5 bases and V 6 bases, and 8 bases lay outside the gene matches. The CDR3 DNA follows: TGTGCCAGCAGGCCGGGACTAGCAGGCGACGAGCAGTACTTC. Translated, it gives CASRPGLAGDEQYF.

This CDR3 reads CATSRDGAGRNQPQHF. The CDR3 nucleotides are TGTGCCACCAGCAGAGATGGGGCAGGTCGCAATCAGCCCCAGCATTTT. This chain links TRBV15 with TRBJ1-5, with D perhaps matching TRBD1 (5 bases). Germline lookup yields CDR1 LNHNV and CDR2 YYDKDF (reference sequence). This CDR3 contains 16 residues. Trimming removed 0 bases at V and 2 bases at J, with 11 bases between. Full variable domain (missing parts from reference TRBV15 and TRBJ1-5): DAMVIQNPRYQVTQFGKPVTLSCSQTLNHNVMYWYQQKSSQAPKLLFHYYDKDFNNEADTPDNFQSRRPNTSFCFLDIRSPGLGDTAMYLCATSRDGAGRNQPQHFGDGTRLSIL.

The rearrangement links TRBV5-1 to TRBJ2-7; possibly TRBD2 for D (6 bases). CDR3 size: 15 residues. Germline loops: CDR1 SGHRS, CDR2 YFSETQ. Trimming cost V 0 bases and J 2 bases, with 12 bases left between them. The CDR3: CASSLDSGKAYEQYF. In DNA form, the CDR3 reads TGCGCCAGCAGCTTGGATAGCGGAAAAGCCTACGAGCAGTACTTC.

The V call is TRBV11-2, the J call TRBJ2-7; 14 bases match TRBD2. The V gene end was trimmed by 4 bases and the J gene end by 3 bases; junction bases not matched to a gene: 5. The CDR3 has 16 amino acids. Germline-derived CDR1 and CDR2 are SGHAT and FQNNGV. The CDR3 nucleotides are TGTGCCAGCAGCTCGGGACTAGCGGGAGCCTACTACGAGCAGTACTTC. It specifies CASSSGLAGAYYEQYF.

The gene calls are TRBV11-2 and TRBJ1-2; a weak D match, TRBD1 (5 bases). This CDR3 region has 14 residues. V dropped 5 bases and J dropped 4 bases, with 14 bases sitting between them. The germline V gene encodes CDR1 SGHAT and CDR2 FQNNGV. CDR3 region: CASSLPDSFYGYTF. The CDR3 bases are TGTGCCAGCAGCCTACCAGACAGCTTCTATGGCTACACCTTC. Drawing the rest from reference TRBV11-2 and TRBJ1-2, the complete variable domain is EAGVAQSPRYKIIEKRQSVAFWCNPISGHATLYWYQQILGQGPKLLIQFQNNGVVDDSQLPKDRFSAERLKGVDSTLKIQPAKLEDSAVYLCASSLPDSFYGYTFGSGTRLTVV.

The CDR3 DNA reads TGCGCCAGCAGCTTGATGTCTAGCGAAGATACGCAGTATTTT. Translating gives CASSLMSSEDTQYF. This chain connects TRBV5-1 to TRBJ2-3; the D gene is possibly TRBD2 (6 bases). V gave up 1 base and J gave up 5 bases, with 11 bases separating them. The CDR3 contains 14 residues. Germline V lookup: CDR1 SGHRS, CDR2 YFSETQ.

The V gene is TRBV1, the J gene TRBJ1-3. TRBV1 counts as a pseudogene. The CDR3 spans 16 residues. CDR3 sequence: CTSSRGVWVVGNTIYF. In DNA form, the CDR3 reads TGCACCAGCAGCCGAGGTGTTTGGGTAGTTGGAAACACCATATATTTT.

This sequence joins TRBV7-2 and TRBJ1-1, with D unclear. This CDR3 is built from 16 residues. The germline CDR1 and CDR2 sequences are SGHTA and FQGNSA. V lost 5 bases and J lost 0, with 16 bases in between. The CDR3 DNA follows: TGTGCCAGCAGCCAACGGACGGGGAGCATGAACACTGAAGCTTTCTTT. Residues: CASSQRTGSMNTEAFF.

The chain is built from TRBV27 and TRBJ1-4, with D tentatively TRBD1 (5 bases). This CDR3 has 14 residues. V shed 7 bases and J shed 7 bases, with 16 bases lying between them. CDR1 and CDR2 (germline): MNHEY, SMNVEV (reference sequence). The CDR3 reads CASTSRGFGEKLFF. The CDR3, as DNA: TGTGCCAGCACCTCCCGGGGGTTCGGTGAAAAACTGTTTTTT.